This TCR beta chain was obtained from a study of T cells in Graves' hyperthyroidism and ophthalmopathy. Overall study findings and caveats: In the blood, most expanded thyroid clonotypes above 0.001 appeared as well. The model foresaw ophthalmopathy a median 6.5 months prior to onset. The authors' 13 V-J model separated ophthalmopathy from stable hyperthyroidism.

Graves' hyperthyroidism was deemed stable absent ophthalmopathy progression within 18 months. What was amplified from RNA transcripts were TCR beta CDR3 regions. The HTBI primer set served for first-round RT-PCR of the TCR CDR3. TCRdb analysed the multiplex PCR reads with MiXCR anew, one entry per CDR3 protein. The table shows approximately 28,000 distinct CDR3 sequences, with approximately 45% occurring only once. This clonotype was counted at least ten times. Its antigen is still unknown. The receptor was isolated from a young woman with Graves' hyperthyroidism. Source material: blood.

The CDR3 loop reads CASSQDPGNYGYTF. CDR3 in DNA: TGCGCCAGCAGCCAAGATCCAGGGAACTATGGCTACACCTTC. The chain joins TRBV4-1 to TRBJ1-2, with D perhaps matching TRBD1 (5 bases). The CDR3 has 14 residues. The V gene lost 0 bases and the J gene lost 2 bases, with 7 bases spanning the gap. Germline V gives CDR1 MGHRA, CDR2 YSYEKL.